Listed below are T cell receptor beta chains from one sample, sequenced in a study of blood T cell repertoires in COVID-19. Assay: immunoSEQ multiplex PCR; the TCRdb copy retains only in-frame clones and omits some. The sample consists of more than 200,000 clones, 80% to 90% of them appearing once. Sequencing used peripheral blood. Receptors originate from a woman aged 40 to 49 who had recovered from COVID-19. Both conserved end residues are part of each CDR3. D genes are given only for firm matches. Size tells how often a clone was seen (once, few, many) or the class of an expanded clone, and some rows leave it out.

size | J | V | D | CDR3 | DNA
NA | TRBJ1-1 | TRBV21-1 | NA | CASSITGTGIKNTEAFF | TGTGCCAGCAGCATAACCGGGACAGGGATCAAGAACACTGAAGCTTTCTTT
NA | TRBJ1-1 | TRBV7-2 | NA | CASSPIRETEAFF | TGTGCCAGCAGCCCAATTAGGGAGACCGAAGCTTTCTTT
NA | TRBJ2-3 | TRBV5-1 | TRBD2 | CASSGSGGAGDTQYF | TGCGCCAGCAGCGGGTCCGGGGGGGCCGGAGATACGCAGTATTTT
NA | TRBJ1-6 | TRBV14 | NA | CASSPKTGHYNSPLHF | TGTGCCAGCAGCCCGAAAACCGGACATTATAATTCACCCCTCCACTTT
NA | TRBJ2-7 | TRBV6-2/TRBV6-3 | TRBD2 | CASSYLSRTSGGIYEQYF | TGTGCCAGCAGTTACCTTAGTCGGACTAGCGGGGGAATCTACGAGCAGTACTTC
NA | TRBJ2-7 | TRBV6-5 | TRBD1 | CASSRQGVHEQYF | TGTGCCAGCAGCCGACAGGGAGTGCACGAGCAGTACTTC
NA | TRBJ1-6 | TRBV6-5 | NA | CASSDGGGRNSPLHF | TGTGCCAGCAGCGATGGGGGGGGCCGGAATTCACCCCTCCACTTT
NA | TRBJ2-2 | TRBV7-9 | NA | CASAGSGELFF | TGTGCCAGTGCCGGGTCCGGGGAGCTGTTTTTT
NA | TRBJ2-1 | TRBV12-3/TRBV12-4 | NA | CASGPPVRYEQFF | TGTGCCAGCGGGCCCCCCGTCCGATATGAGCAGTTCTTC
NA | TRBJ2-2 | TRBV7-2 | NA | CASSPDRNTGELFF | TGTGCCAGCAGCCCCGACAGGAACACCGGGGAGCTGTTTTTT
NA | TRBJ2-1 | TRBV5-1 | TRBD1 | CASRPGQVYNEQFF | TGCGCCAGCCGGCCGGGACAGGTTTACAATGAGCAGTTCTTC
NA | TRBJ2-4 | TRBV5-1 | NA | CASSLDGQQENIQYF | TGCGCCAGCAGCTTGGATGGACAGCAGGAAAACATTCAGTACTTC
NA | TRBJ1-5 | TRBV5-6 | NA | CASSLGAAGDVSWQPQHF | TGTGCCAGCAGCTTGGGTGCGGCAGGGGATGTTTCTTGGCAGCCCCAGCATTTT
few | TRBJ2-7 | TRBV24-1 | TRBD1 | CATSGDRGADEQYF | TGTGCCACCAGTGGGGACAGGGGCGCCGACGAGCAGTACTTC
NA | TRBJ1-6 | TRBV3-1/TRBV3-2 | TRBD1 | CASSLGTGNSPLHF | TGTGCCAGCAGCCTCGGGACAGGAAATTCACCCCTCCACTTT